The present entry profiles one TCR beta chain with its context. This entry belongs to a study of blood T cell repertoires in COVID-19. Turning to the study itself: Donors in the United States, Italy and Spain gave samples during acute or convalescent COVID-19. PBMCs, B-cell-depleted T cells, or T cells were the source of the cDNA or gDNA that made up the material.

The Seattle patients, enrolled during active infection, were followed longitudinally. In the study's own analysis: By means of reference gene primer amplification, nucleated cell counts were estimated. Assay used: immunoSEQ multiplex PCR; TCRdb lists only in-frame clones, some missing. The V and J calls and clone size come from that table; D and trimming were worked out from the DNA. The table lists some 180,000 clones, around four fifths of them singletons. The CDR3 sequence is 13 residues long. The V gene's germline CDR1 is DFQATT and CDR2 SNEGSKA (reference sequence). J gave up 8 bases and V 3 bases, and 4 bases lay outside the gene matches.

The sequence came from an elderly woman with COVID-19, enrolled during active disease. This sequence joins TRBV20-1 and TRBJ1-6, with 7 bases matching TRBD1. Material for sequencing was peripheral blood. CDR3 DNA: TGCAGTGCTAGTCAGGGGGATTATTCACCCCTCCACTTT. As protein: CSASQGDYSPLHF.